These 24 T cell receptor beta chains share one sample of origin, sequenced in a study of cytomegalovirus exposure and HLA in healthy donors. PCR primers comprised 60 Vbeta and 13 Jbeta primers. Measured with immunoSEQ multiplex PCR; TCRdb has only the in-frame clones, and not every one. The sample contains fewer than 200,000 clones, about 83% of which appear only once. Sequenced input: PBMCs. These receptors were collected from a female donor in good health and CMV-seronegative.

The J gene is TRBJ2-5, the V gene TRBV2; D perhaps matches TRBD1 (5 bases). Germline values: CDR1 SNHLY, CDR2 FYNNEI. Trimming took off 8 bases at V and 4 bases at J, with 14 bases between the two ends. The CDR3 length is 13 residues. This CDR3 is CASSGASPETQYF. The CDR3 DNA sequence: TGTGCCAGCTCTGGGGCCAGCCCAGAGACCCAGTACTTC.

In this sample, this clone turned up once. This CDR3 is CASSVGADTGELFF. Here the CDR3 DNA reads TGTGCCAGCAGTGTAGGGGCCGACACCGGGGAGCTGTTTTTT. The chain combines TRBV6-4 with TRBJ2-2; tentatively, D is TRBD1 (5 bases). The ends were cut back, 4 bases at V and 3 bases at J, with 9 bases in the middle. CDR1 and CDR2 from the germline V gene are MRHNA and SNTAGT. This CDR3 contains 14 residues.

This clone was seen a single time. CDR3 nucleotides: TGTGCCAGCAGCGATGCCCGAGCGGGGGAGGAGACCCAGTACTTC. This encodes CASSDARAGEETQYF. The V gene is TRBV9, the J gene TRBJ2-5; 8 nucleotides match TRBD2. The length of the CDR3 is 15 residues. The J segment lost 5 bases and the V segment lost 3 bases, leaving 9 bases of the junction unmatched. Germline CDR1 SGDLS, CDR2 YYNGEE.

V and J are TRBV5-1 and TRBJ2-3, with a tentative D call TRBD1 (5 bases). Germline loops: CDR1 SGHRS, CDR2 YFSETQ. V dropped 5 bases and J dropped 4 bases, with 17 bases sitting between them. The CDR3 totals 15 residues. CDR3 DNA: TGCGCCAGCAGAATAAGCCAGGGCCGGGCAGATACGCAGTATTTT. It is translated as CASRISQGRADTQYF.

The CDR3 sequence is CASSQPGLAGAREQFF. In nucleotides, the CDR3 is TGTGCCAGCAGCCAGCCGGGACTAGCGGGAGCAAGGGAGCAGTTCTTC. This rearrangement joins TRBV5-8 to TRBJ2-1, with 14 bases that match TRBD2. The CDR3 consists of 16 residues. Trimming at V came to 4 bases and at J to 10 bases, leaving 10 bases not matched to a gene. Germline CDR1 reads SGHTS; CDR2 reads YDEGEE.

This clone was observed a handful of times. The J gene is TRBJ2-2, the V gene TRBV9; 11 bases map to TRBD1. Germline V gene lookup returns CDR1 SGDLS and CDR2 YYNGEE. After removal of 4 bases from V and 2 bases from J, the junction contained 13 bases not matched to a gene. The CDR3 length is 19 residues. The CDR3 DNA follows: TGTGCCAGCAGCCAGCCATGGGACAGGGGGGGGACCAACACCGGGGAGCTGTTTTTT. It encodes CASSQPWDRGGTNTGELFF.

The CDR3 bases are TGTGCCAGCAGTCGGGGGGGGACTTACAATGAGCAGTTCTTC. It specifies CASSRGGTYNEQFF. V is TRBV6-6 and J is TRBJ2-1; TRBD2 agrees at 8 bases. After removal of 5 bases from V and 4 bases from J, the junction contained 4 bases not matched to a gene. CDR1 MNHNY and CDR2 SVGAGI come from the germline V gene (reference sequence). This CDR3 contains 14 residues.

The V gene is TRBV7-6, the J gene TRBJ2-1; weak D call: TRBD2 (7 bases). The germline V gene has CDR1 SGHVS and CDR2 FNYEAQ. The CDR3 runs 15 residues. V was pared by 5 bases and J by 6 bases, with 17 bases between. CDR3 sequence: CASSPKGGVGNEQFF. CDR3 nucleotides: TGTGCCAGCAGCCCTAAAGGGGGGGTCGGCAATGAGCAGTTCTTC.

This rearrangement joins TRBV30 to TRBJ1-2, with D unclear. Trimming cost V 3 bases and J 5 bases, with 16 bases left between them. Germline CDR1 and CDR2: GTSNPN and SVGIG (reference sequence). The CDR3 totals 14 residues. The CDR3 spells CAWSERRAGYGYTF. In DNA, the CDR3 is TGTGCCTGGAGCGAGAGGCGGGCTGGGTATGGCTACACCTTC. Full variable domain (outside the CDR3, taken from reference TRBV30 and TRBJ1-2): SQTIHQWPATLVQPVGSPLSLECTVEGTSNPNLYWYRQAAGRGLQLLFYSVGIGQISSEVPQNLSASRPQDRQFILSSKKLLLSDSGFYLCAWSERRAGYGYTFGSGTRLTVV.

The rearrangement joins TRBV7-9 to TRBJ1-2, with no clear D. CDR1 and CDR2 from the germline V gene are SEHNR and FQNEAQ (reference sequence). The CDR3 extends over 11 amino acids. Trimming took 4 bases from V and 6 from J, leaving 6 bases between them. CDR3 nucleotide sequence: TGTGCCAGCAGCTCCGGGGATGGCTACACCTTC. This translates into CASSSGDGYTF.

V and J are TRBV2 and TRBJ1-1; D is unresolved. The V gene's germline CDR1 is SNHLY and CDR2 FYNNEI. The CDR3 totals 14 residues. The ends were cut back, 8 bases at V and 1 base at J, with 14 bases in the middle. The CDR3 nucleotides read TGTGCCAGCCTAAAGGGAGAACAGAACACTGAAGCTTTCTTT. Protein sequence: CASLKGEQNTEAFF.

The count of this clone is one. The chain employs TRBV7-6 and TRBJ2-7; 9 positions agree with TRBD2. Germline CDR1 is SGHVS and CDR2 is FNYEAQ. The V and J ends lost 4 bases and 0 bases, in that order; junction bases with no gene match: 7. The CDR3 contains 16 residues. The CDR3 sequence: CASSSRGREGSYEQYF. CDR3 in DNA: TGTGCCAGCAGCTCCCGGGGGCGGGAGGGCTCCTACGAGCAGTACTTC.

The V and J genes are TRBV6-6 and TRBJ1-2; no definite D call. Germline loops: CDR1 MNHNY, CDR2 SVGAGI (reference sequence). The CDR3 has 13 residues. The V end lost 0 bases, the J end lost 5 bases, and 7 bases lay between the germline ends. CDR3 region: CASSYSEQYGYTF. For the CDR3, the DNA is TGTGCCAGCAGTTACTCAGAACAGTATGGCTACACCTTC.

Note on this clone: The identical CDR3 is also encoded by other nucleotide sequences in the sample. This chain links TRBV11-2 with TRBJ2-1; 7 bases are a match to TRBD2. The CDR3 loop spans 14 amino acids. CDR1 and CDR2 from the germline V gene are SGHAT and FQNNGV. V lost 2 bases to trimming and J lost 4 bases; unmatched junction nucleotides: 2. CDR3 protein: CASSLLAAYNEQFF. The CDR3 DNA is TGTGCCAGCAGCTTACTAGCGGCGTACAATGAGCAGTTCTTC.

A note on this clone: One junction end does not reproduce the germline sequence, and a read error may be involved. V usage is TRBV7-9 and J usage is TRBJ1-1; no firm D call. CDR1 and CDR2 (germline): SEHNR, FQNEAQ (reference sequence). The CDR3 contains 15 residues. In DNA, the CDR3 is TGTTCCAGCAGTTTTGATCCGGCGGGGAGCACTGAAGCTTTCTTT. Its protein product is CSSSFDPAGSTEAFF. Full variable domain (remainder filled in from reference TRBV7-9 and TRBJ1-1): DTGVSQNPRHKITKRGQNVTFRCDPISEHNRLYWYRQTLGQGPEFLTYFQNEAQLEKSRLLSDRFSAERPKGSFSTLEIQRTEQGDSAMYLCSSSFDPAGSTEAFFGQGTRLTVV.

The V call is TRBV7-9, the J call TRBJ1-2, with D perhaps matching TRBD1 (6 bases). The CDR3 totals 13 residues. V was clipped by 5 bases and J by 6 bases, with 13 bases between them. Germline CDR1 and CDR2: SEHNR and FQNEAQ (reference sequence). The CDR3 loop is CASSNQGWDGYTF. CDR3 DNA: TGTGCCAGCAGCAATCAGGGGTGGGATGGCTACACCTTC.

V usage is TRBV4-2 and J usage is TRBJ2-3; 9 nucleotides align to TRBD2. The germline V gene has CDR1 LGHNA and CDR2 YNFKEQ. The J segment lost 4 bases and the V segment lost 4 bases, leaving 9 bases of the junction unmatched. The CDR3 contains 16 residues. CDR3 DNA sequence: TGTGCCAGCAGCCCTTATAGCGGGAGTAAAGCAGATACGCAGTATTTT. Encoded protein: CASSPYSGSKADTQYF.

This clone was counted between two and nine times. This same CDR3 is encoded by further DNA sequences in the sample. The chain couples TRBV15 to TRBJ1-5; 7 nucleotides match TRBD1. Germline loops: CDR1 LNHNV, CDR2 YYDKDF (reference sequence). Trimming removed 3 bases from V and 3 bases from J; junction bases left unmatched: 11. The CDR3 totals 17 residues. This CDR3 is CATSSRLRTGNNQPQHF. CDR3 in DNA: TGTGCCACCAGCAGTCGTCTAAGGACAGGTAACAATCAGCCCCAGCATTTT.

The rearrangement uses TRBV5-1 and TRBJ2-1, with D unclear. Per the germline V gene, CDR1 is SGHRS and CDR2 is YFSETQ. This CDR3 spans 17 amino acids. Trimming cost V 4 bases and J 2 bases, with 19 bases left between them. This CDR3 reads CASSDPWRQNTYNEQFF. For the CDR3, the DNA is TGCGCCAGCAGCGACCCTTGGCGGCAGAATACCTACAATGAGCAGTTCTTC.

The chain uses TRBV9 and TRBJ2-1; D gene unclear. The V gene lost 6 bases and the J gene lost 5 bases, with 18 bases spanning the gap. The germline V gene has CDR1 SGDLS and CDR2 YYNGEE. CDR3 size: 15 residues. In DNA form, the CDR3 reads TGTGCCAGCAACAAACTGGCTAGTACCCACAATGAGCAGTTCTTC. As protein: CASNKLASTHNEQFF.

The chain carries TRBV29-1 and TRBJ2-7, with 7 bases that match TRBD1. The CDR3 covers 11 residues. Germline V lookup: CDR1 SQVTM, CDR2 ANQGSEA. The ends lost 7 bases at V and 4 bases at J; junction bases unmatched: 4. Here the CDR3 DNA reads TGCAGCGCCTTGACAGGGTACGAGCAGTACTTC. This translates into CSALTGYEQYF.

V usage is TRBV5-4 and J usage is TRBJ1-2; a weak D match, TRBD1 (6 bases). The CDR3 contains 15 residues. Germline CDR1 and CDR2: SGHNT and YYREEE (reference sequence). Trimming removed 4 bases from V and 7 bases from J, with 20 bases in between. CDR3 nucleotide sequence: TGTGCCAGCAGCGGGAAGACAGGACCTCGGGGTGGCTACACCTTC. This encodes CASSGKTGPRGGYTF.

The CDR3 loop is CASSQDPWPGGNIQYF. The CDR3 region has the DNA TGCGCCAGCAGCCAAGATCCCTGGCCGGGAGGCAACATTCAGTACTTC. The rearrangement links TRBV4-1 to TRBJ2-4; 7 bases fit TRBD2. Germline V CDR1 and CDR2: MGHRA, YSYEKL. The J segment lost 7 bases and the V segment lost 0 bases, leaving 9 bases of the junction unmatched. CDR3 size: 16 residues.

The CDR3 spells CAWGAGRGSSYEQYF. In nucleotides, the CDR3 is TGTGCCTGGGGGGCCGGACGGGGGAGCTCCTACGAGCAGTACTTC. The rearrangement joins TRBV30 to TRBJ2-5, with D possibly being TRBD2 (6 bases). The J call is uncertain, as TRBJ2-7 better fits the DNA end. Germline loops: CDR1 GTSNPN, CDR2 SVGIG (reference sequence). This CDR3 is built from 15 residues.